This TCR beta chain was recorded in a study of cytomegalovirus exposure and HLA in healthy donors. PCR amplification relied on 60 Vbeta primers (plus 13 Jbeta primers). Clones were sequenced by immunoSEQ multiplex PCR, and TCRdb holds only the in-frame ones, with some missing. The table records about 120,000 clones, 75% of them present only once. The CDR3 spans 13 residues. V shed 3 bases and J shed 4 bases, with 7 bases lying between them. Germline V lookup: CDR1 MDHEN, CDR2 SYDVKM. The origin of this receptor is a woman between 40 and 50 years old in good health and CMV-seropositive. The chain carries TRBV28 and TRBJ2-1; maybe TRBD1 (5 bases). The sample taken for sequencing was PBMCs. CDR3 in amino acids: CASSLTAYNEQFF. Written as DNA, the CDR3 is TGTGCCAGCAGTTTGACAGCTTACAATGAGCAGTTCTTC. Combining the CDR3 with reference TRBV28 and TRBJ2-1 gives the whole variable domain DVKVTQSSRYLVKRTGEKVFLECVQDMDHENMFWYRQDPGLGLRLIYFSYDVKMKEKGDIPEGYSVSREKKERFSLILESASTNQTSMYLCASSLTAYNEQFFGPGTRLTVL.